This T cell receptor (beta chain) is drawn from a study of blood T cell repertoires in COVID-19 (TCRdb year 2020). Study-wide context: The collaborator samples originated in the United States, Italy and Spain and spanned the acute and convalescent phases of COVID-19. Nearly every sample came with metadata listing a de-identified subject ID, COVID-19 status, age in years and sex. Where available, HLA class I and class II types were obtained from metadata supplied by the sample provider rather than from assay-based typing. The repertoires were released in a freely available public database intended as a resource for research on the immune response to SARS-CoV-2. The material from the prospective study consisted of cDNA or gDNA derived from T cells, B-cell-depleted T cells, or PBMCs. Subjects who had been exposed to COVID-19, were actively infected with it, or had recovered from it provided the deeply sampled blood TCRbeta repertoires that made up the dataset. Samples came from the ongoing ImmuneRACE study (first 160 participants) plus 1,254 subjects from 6 global collaborators. The research as a whole found: The quantity of clinical and demographic metadata differed by source and by participant and was supplied without curation.

In Seattle, one collaborating source enrolled patients while the infection was active and tracked those patients longitudinally over the course of disease. Whole blood was collected in K2EDTA tubes by collaborating institutions according to the institutions' own protocols. For TCRbeta analysis, collaborators shipped samples in one of three forms: frozen whole blood, isolated PBMCs, or DNA extracted from either of those sample types. Concerning this clone itself: Its binding antigen is unknown. No base-level quality is on record; no much larger clone is a single base apart.

TCRbeta CDR3 regions were amplified from genomic DNA using the immunoSEQ Assay, a bias-controlled multiplex PCR. As for the original processing: The number of nucleated cells in each sample was estimated from the amplification of reference gene primers within the assay. Sequence reads were collapsed and filtered to measure the absolute abundance of every unique TCRbeta CDR3 rearrangement. For each sample, productive Simpson clonality was calculated as the square root of Simpson's diversity index across productive rearrangements. In TCRdb, the immuneACCESS table is reduced to in-frame sequences with V and J assigned. These tables do not hold every clone; where another copy was compared, an unresolved V gene accounts for under half, and the others remain unexplained. The DNA gave D and trimming, while V, J and clone size come from that table. The sample data list fewer than 350,000 clones, and around nine tenths of these were observed just once. More than 6% of the sample is taken by the ten largest.

Germline trimming: 7 bases from V, 0 bases from J; junction bases outside gene matches: 6. CDR1 and CDR2 (SGHKS, YYEKEE) derive from the germline V gene (reference sequence). CDR3 length: 15 amino acids, cysteine to phenylalanine. Only CDR3 DNA remains: 45 bases, in frame from the first base. The origin of this receptor is a woman aged 30 to 39 with COVID-19, enrolled during active disease. Recombination linked TRBV5-5 to TRBJ2-3; TRBD2 matches 9 bases in the middle. Sequencing input: peripheral blood. The CDR3 amino acid sequence is: CASSATSGSTDTQYF. The DNA sequence is as follows: TGTGCCAGCTCGGCAACTAGCGGGAGCACAGATACGCAGTATTTT.